A selection of T cell receptor beta chains follows, all from one sample in a study of blood T cell repertoires in COVID-19. Repertoires were generated with immunoSEQ multiplex PCR, while TCRdb's copy carries only in-frame clones and drops some. Here the sample spans approximately 220,000 clones, about 86% being singletons. The sequenced sample consisted of PBMCs or T cells enriched from blood (not recorded which). These receptors all stem from a woman aged 40 to 50 with acute COVID-19. The CDR3 runs from the conserved cysteine through the conserved F or W. The D gene is left open where the match is weak. Clone size, where shown, is once, few, many, or a class for clones that have expanded.

d_call clone_size j_call v_call cdr3_nt cdr3_aa
- - TRBJ1-1 TRBV19 TGTGCCAGTACTTGGGGAGGGAACACTGAAGCTTTCTTT CASTWGGNTEAFF
- - TRBJ1-2 TRBV13 TGTGCCAGCAGCCTCTCGACAGGCTGGACCGGTGGCTACACCTTC CASSLSTGWTGGYTF
TRBD1 few TRBJ1-6 TRBV30 TGTGCCTGGAGTGTACTGGACAGGGGTCGTTCACCCCTCCACTTT CAWSVLDRGRSPLHF
- many TRBJ2-7 TRBV28 TGTGCCAGCAGCCCCGCGCACGAGCAGTACTTC CASSPAHEQYF
TRBD1 - TRBJ1-2 TRBV20-1 TGCAGTGCTAGTGACAGGGGAGGCTACACCTTC CSASDRGGYTF
- - TRBJ1-5 TRBV7-3 TGTGCCAGCAGCCACGGAGTGAATCAGCCCCAGCATTTT CASSHGVNQPQHF
- - TRBJ1-4 TRBV18 TGTGCCAGCTCACCAAGGGGTGAAAAACTGTTTTTT CASSPRGEKLFF
TRBD2 - TRBJ2-2 TRBV2 TGTGCCAGCAGTTATAGCGGGGGGGCCTCCGGGGAGCTGTTTTTT CASSYSGGASGELFF
TRBD1 few TRBJ2-7 TRBV6-5 TGTGCCAGCGGATTCGGGACAGGGGGTGATGAGCAGTACTTC CASGFGTGGDEQYF
- - TRBJ1-4 TRBV7-9 TGTGCCAGCAGCTTATGGACAGCTCTAGGGGAAAAACTGTTTTTT CASSLWTALGEKLFF
- - TRBJ2-1 TRBV5-4 TGTGCCAGCGGGGCAGGGTCCCTCGTTGAGCAGTTCTTC CASGAGSLVEQFF
- few TRBJ1-5 TRBV6-2/TRBV6-3 TGTGCCAGCAGTTACTCCAGGGGAAACAATCAGCCCCAGCATTTT CASSYSRGNNQPQHF
- - TRBJ1-2 TRBV28 TGTGCCAGCAGTTTAATCGGGGATGGCTACACCTTC CASSLIGDGYTF
TRBD2 - TRBJ2-7 TRBV4-1 TGCGCCAGCAGCCAAGATTATCTGGCGGGAGTTTCCTACGAGCAGTACTTC CASSQDYLAGVSYEQYF
TRBD2 - TRBJ2-1 TRBV5-1 TGCGCCAGCAGCTTTAGGGGAGCGGGACTGGACGGGAATGAGCAGTTCTTC CASSFRGAGLDGNEQFF
- - TRBJ1-2 TRBV29-1 TGCAGCGTTGACGGCAGGGAGGTCTATGGCTACACCTTC CSVDGREVYGYTF
TRBD1 - TRBJ1-2 TRBV18 TGTGCCAGCTCATTAGACAGGGACTATGGCTACACCTTC CASSLDRDYGYTF
- - TRBJ1-3 TRBV14 TGTGCCAGCAGCCAATCGGGGAACACCATATATTTT CASSQSGNTIYF
- - TRBJ2-7 TRBV19 TGTGCCAGTAGTATGCTGCGGTCGGCCGAGCAGTACTTC CASSMLRSAEQYF
- once TRBJ2-2 TRBV30 TGTGCCTTACAGAAAACGGTACTTCCCAACGGGGAGCTGTTTTTT CALQKTVLPNGELFF
TRBD1 - TRBJ1-1 TRBV5-1 TGCGCCAGCAGTATGTCGGCAGGGGGGAACACTGAAGCTTTCTTT CASSMSAGGNTEAFF
TRBD1 - TRBJ2-2 TRBV5-4 TGTGCCAGCAGCTTGTGGGGACAGGGTGACACCGGGGAGCTGTTTTTT CASSLWGQGDTGELFF
TRBD2 - TRBJ2-1 TRBV5-8 TGTGCCAGCAGCAGTGGCGGGGGCTCCTACAATGAGCAGTTCTTC CASSSGGGSYNEQFF
- few TRBJ2-7 TRBV6-5 TGTGCCAGCTCACAGGGACATTTACCCTACGAGCAGTACTTC CASSQGHLPYEQYF
- - TRBJ2-1 TRBV4-2 TGTGCCAGCAGCCAAGAGGGAGCAAGGCCTGTAACTGAGCAGTTCTTC CASSQEGARPVTEQFF
- - TRBJ2-1 TRBV14 TGTGCCAGCAGCCATCGGCAGGGTACCTACAATGAGCAGTTCTTC CASSHRQGTYNEQFF
TRBD2 - TRBJ2-7 TRBV7-9 TGTGCCAGCAGCTCGACTAGCGGGAGCTCCCACGAGCAGTACTTC CASSSTSGSSHEQYF
- - TRBJ1-1 TRBV9 TGTGCCAGCAGCTCGGGGGGTACTGAAGCTTTCTTT CASSSGGTEAFF
TRBD2 - TRBJ2-7 TRBV4-1 TGCGCCAGCAGCCCGGGACTAGCGGGGACTCGGGAGCAGTACTTC CASSPGLAGTREQYF
- once TRBJ1-2 TRBV19 TGTGCCAGTAGGAGGGAGTCCAGGGGAATAGGTGGCTACACCTTC CASRRESRGIGGYTF
- - TRBJ1-1 TRBV7-9 TGTGCCAGCAGCTTAGTGGGGGGTATGAACACTGAAGCTTTCTTT CASSLVGGMNTEAFF
- - TRBJ1-2 TRBV4-3 TGCGCCAGCAGCCAAGATTTCTGGCAGGGTTGGTATGGCTACACCTTC CASSQDFWQGWYGYTF
- - TRBJ1-3 TRBV25-1 TGTGCCAGCAGTGAATCCCCGGGACATGTGAGAAACACCATATATTTT CASSESPGHVRNTIYF
TRBD1 few TRBJ1-1 TRBV4-1 TGCGCCAGCAGACTAACAGGGGGCCTTGAAGCTTTCTTT CASRLTGGLEAFF
TRBD2 few TRBJ2-7 TRBV2 TGTGCCAGCAGTGAAGGGACTAGCGGGAGGCTCTCCTACGAGCAGTACTTC CASSEGTSGRLSYEQYF
TRBD1 few TRBJ2-3 TRBV7-9 TGTGCCAGCAGCTTAACGGGACAGCTATCAGATACGCAGTATTTT CASSLTGQLSDTQYF
TRBD1 - TRBJ1-2 TRBV24-1 TGTGCCACCAGTGATTCAAACAGGGGCGGCTACACCTTC CATSDSNRGGYTF
TRBD2 - TRBJ2-3 TRBV7-6 TGTGCCAGCGGGACTAGCGGGGATATCACAGATACGCAGTATTTT CASGTSGDITDTQYF
- few TRBJ1-2 TRBV11-2 TGTGCCAGCAGCTTATTGGGGGCCGCAACCTATGGCTACACCTTC CASSLLGAATYGYTF
TRBD2 - TRBJ2-3 TRBV5-4 TGTGCCAGCACTAGCGGGAGGACAGATACGCAGTATTTT CASTSGRTDTQYF
- - TRBJ2-7 TRBV4-1 TGCGCCAGCAGCCAAGATCTTTGGGGGAGGCCCTACGAGCAGTACTTC CASSQDLWGRPYEQYF
- - TRBJ1-2 TRBV1 TGCACCAGCAGCCAAGATGGAGGGGGCAGGGATGGCTACACCTTC CTSSQDGGGRDGYTF
- - TRBJ2-2 TRBV11-3 TGTGCCAGCAGCCCAGGGTACACCGGGGAGCTGTTTTTT CASSPGYTGELFF
TRBD2 - TRBJ2-3 TRBV15 TGTGCCACCAGCAGAAAACTAGCGGGAGCTAGCACAGATACGCAGTATTTT CATSRKLAGASTDTQYF
- - TRBJ1-3 TRBV21-1 TGTGCCAGCAGCATCCGGGACAGGGGTCCCTTCCTCGAAAACACCATATATTTT CASSIRDRGPFLENTIYF
- - TRBJ1-1 TRBV27 TGTGCCAGCAGTTCCAGGGGGAACACTGAAGCTTTCTTT CASSSRGNTEAFF
TRBD1 - TRBJ2-7 TRBV5-5 TGTGCCAGCAGCTCGGTCACAGGGGGCGGTCTAGGCGAGCAGTACTTC CASSSVTGGGLGEQYF
- - TRBJ2-7 TRBV2 TGTGCCAGCAGTGCCAGGACAGAAGCCTACGAGCAGTACTTC CASSARTEAYEQYF
TRBD1 - TRBJ2-7 TRBV5-4 TGTGCCAGTATTCGACAGGGATCGCGCGAGCAGTACTTC CASIRQGSREQYF
- - TRBJ1-2 TRBV25-1 TGTGCCAGCAGTGTCGCAGGGGTATATGGCTACACCTTC CASSVAGVYGYTF